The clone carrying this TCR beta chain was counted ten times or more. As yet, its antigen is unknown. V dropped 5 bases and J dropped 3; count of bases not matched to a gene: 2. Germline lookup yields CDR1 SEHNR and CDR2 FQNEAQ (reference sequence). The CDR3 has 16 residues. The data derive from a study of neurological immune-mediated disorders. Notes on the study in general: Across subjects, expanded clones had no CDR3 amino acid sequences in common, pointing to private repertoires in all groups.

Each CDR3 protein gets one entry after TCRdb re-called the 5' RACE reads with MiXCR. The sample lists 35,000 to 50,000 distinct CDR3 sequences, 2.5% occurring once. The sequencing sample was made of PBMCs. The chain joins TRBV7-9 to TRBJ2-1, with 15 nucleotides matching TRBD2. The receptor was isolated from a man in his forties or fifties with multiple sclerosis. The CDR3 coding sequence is TGTGCCAGCAGCAGGACTAGCGGGGGGGACTACAATGAGCAGTTCTTC. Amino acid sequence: CASSRTSGGDYNEQFF.